Below, 13 T cell receptor beta chains from the same sample are listed, as sequenced in a study of blood T cell repertoires in COVID-19. TCRdb's copy holds only in-frame clones and misses some; the assay was immunoSEQ multiplex PCR. Of 150,000 or so clones in the sample, over 75% were seen once. The sequencing input was peripheral blood. The receptors stem from a man aged 18-30 years with COVID-19, enrolled during active disease.

This clone was seen only a few times. DNA of the CDR3: TGTGCCAGCAGGGTACAGGGGGCGCTTTATTCACCCCTCCACTTT. It translates to CASRVQGALYSPLHF. The chain is built from TRBV5-5 and TRBJ1-6; 9 bases are a match to TRBD1. Unmatched junction bases numbered 8, after V lost 5 bases and J lost 8 bases. In germline, CDR1 is SGHKS, CDR2 YYEKEE (reference sequence). The CDR3 covers 15 residues.

The CDR3 DNA reads as TGCGCCAGCAGCTTGGGGGTGGGCGGTTCGGGGGAGCAGTACTTC. It encodes CASSLGVGGSGEQYF. The chain employs TRBV5-1 and TRBJ2-7; a possible D gene is TRBD2 (5 bases). Germline V lookup: CDR1 SGHRS, CDR2 YFSETQ. The CDR3 contains 15 residues. Trimming cost V 0 bases and J 7 bases, with 17 bases left between them.

This chain links TRBV4-3 with TRBJ2-1; TRBD2 matches at 7 bases. Trimming removed 0 bases from V and 3 bases from J; junction bases left unmatched: 8. Germline-derived CDR1 and CDR2 are LGHNA and YSLEER. This CDR3 contains 17 residues. The CDR3 bases are TGCGCCAGCAGCCAAGACCCTGCGGGAGAGAACTACAATGAGCAGTTCTTC. Its protein product is CASSQDPAGENYNEQFF.

This clone was recorded many times. This chain joins TRBV6-6 and TRBJ1-2, with TRBD1 as a possible D gene (5 bases). V lost 5 bases and J 6 bases, leaving 10 bases between the germline ends. There are 12 residues in the CDR3. Germline CDR1 MNHNY, CDR2 SVGAGI (reference sequence). The CDR3 region has the DNA TGTGCCAGCAGTCAACCAGGGAATGGCTACACCTTC. Protein product: CASSQPGNGYTF.

The J gene is TRBJ2-7, the V gene TRBV30, with TRBD2 matching over 11 bases. CDR3 length: 15 amino acids. Unmatched junction bases numbered 7, after V lost 1 base and J lost 5 bases. Germline V gene lookup returns CDR1 GTSNPN and CDR2 SVGIG (reference sequence). The CDR3 nucleotides are TGTGCCTGGAGTGGCACTAGCGGGAGCAGGCACGAGCAGTACTTC. Translation: CAWSGTSGSRHEQYF.

V is TRBV9 and J is TRBJ2-3; a possible D gene is TRBD1 (6 bases). The CDR3 sequence is 15 residues long. Germline V gene lookup returns CDR1 SGDLS and CDR2 YYNGEE. The V gene lost 2 bases and the J gene lost 3 bases, with 13 bases spanning the gap. The CDR3 bases are TGTGCCAGCAGCGTCCAGGGGTATCGGACAGATACGCAGTATTTT. Amino acid sequence: CASSVQGYRTDTQYF.

This clone is a singleton in its sample. The rearrangement uses TRBV4-3 and TRBJ2-1; 12 positions agree with TRBD2. Germline V gene sequence: CDR1 LGHNA, CDR2 YSLEER. There are 20 residues in the CDR3. Unmatched junction bases numbered 10, after V lost 1 base and J lost 0 bases. Here the CDR3 reads CASSQVPLAGGPNSYNEQFF. The CDR3 DNA reads as TGCGCCAGCAGCCAAGTTCCGCTAGCGGGAGGGCCAAACTCCTACAATGAGCAGTTCTTC.

The gene calls are TRBV30 and TRBJ2-2, with unresolved D. V was pared by 6 bases and J by 2 bases, with 16 bases between. Germline lookup yields CDR1 GTSNPN and CDR2 SVGIG (reference sequence). This CDR3 comprises 15 residues. Here the CDR3 DNA reads TGTGCCTGTTCAGTCTTCTCGATTAACACCGGGGAGCTGTTTTTT. Its protein product is CACSVFSINTGELFF.

Points on this clone: Compared with germline, one end of the junction differs, possibly owing to a read error. The V and J genes are TRBV13 and TRBJ1-4; the D is unclear. The CDR3 is 12 residues long. In germline, CDR1 is PRHDT, CDR2 FYEKMQ (reference sequence). CDR3 DNA: TGTGCCAGCAGCTTTAAGGCGGGGAAACTGCTTTTT. Translation gives CASSFKAGKLLF.

This clone was seen once. V gene TRBV28 combines with J gene TRBJ1-3; D remains unclear. Germline CDR1 MDHEN, CDR2 SYDVKM. Trimming stripped 7 bases from V and 2 bases from J, with 15 bases between. There are 15 residues in the CDR3. In nucleotides, the CDR3 is TGTGCCAGCATCCAAAGGGAGTTCGCTGGAAACACCATATATTTT. This codes for CASIQREFAGNTIYF.

This CDR3 is CASSAGLALIDEQFF. Here the CDR3 DNA reads TGTGCCAGCAGCGCGGGACTAGCGTTAATAGATGAGCAGTTCTTC. The gene calls are TRBV7-9 and TRBJ2-1; 10 bases are shared with TRBD2. V lost 5 bases and J lost 8; bases outside the gene matches: 9. CDR1 is SEHNR and CDR2 is FQNEAQ in the germline V gene (reference sequence). The CDR3 extends over 15 amino acids.

This clone was counted once. The chain carries TRBV5-6 and TRBJ2-7; 8 positions agree with TRBD1. The CDR3 loop spans 13 amino acids. J gave up 6 bases and V 3 bases, and 5 bases lay outside the gene matches. CDR1 is SGHDT, CDR2 YYEEEE, per germline. The CDR3 DNA sequence: TGTGCCAGCAGCTGGGGGACAGGCCCCGAGCAGTACTTC. As protein: CASSWGTGPEQYF.

The genes are TRBV24-1 and TRBJ2-1; weak D call: TRBD1 (9 bases). The germline V gene has CDR1 KGHDR and CDR2 SFDVKD. There are 19 residues in the CDR3. Between the trimmed V and J ends, which lost 4 bases and 4 bases, there was a span of 25 bases. CDR3 sequence reads: CATSDLTGGEREGYNEQFF. In DNA, the CDR3 is TGTGCCACCAGTGACCTGACAGGGGGTGAACGGGAGGGATACAATGAGCAGTTCTTC.